This T cell receptor beta chain was captured by sequencing in a study of cytomegalovirus exposure and HLA in healthy donors. Study-wide findings and caveats: In vitro experiments confirmed that a few CMV-associated chains were specific for CMV antigens. A further, later analysis showed that HLA-associated TCR beta chains (compared with equally common others) were more clonally expanded.

The PCR made use of 60 Vbeta and 13 Jbeta primers. The protocol was immunoSEQ multiplex PCR, while the TCRdb copy is restricted to in-frame clones and leaves out a portion. The listing contains roughly 100,000 clones. Concerning this clone: Its antigen is undetermined.

The TCR comes from a man aged 35 to 55 in good health and CMV-seronegative. Sequencing was done on a sample of PBMCs.

The CDR3 loop reads CASSTGGGRDEQYF. For the CDR3, the DNA is TGCGCCAGCAGCACCGGGGGGGGGCGTGACGAGCAGTACTTC. J is TRBJ2-7 and V is TRBV5-1; 8 nucleotides line up with TRBD2. V lost 4 bases to trimming and J lost 5 bases; unmatched junction nucleotides: 8. CDR1 SGHRS and CDR2 YFSETQ come from the germline V gene. The CDR3 contains 14 residues.